This T cell receptor beta chain was profiled in a study of blood T cell repertoires in COVID-19. Study-wide background: The origin of the acute and convalescent COVID-19 samples was the United States, Italy and Spain. PBMCs, B-cell-depleted T cells, or T cells provided the cDNA or gDNA that made up the material.

This CDR3 region has 16 residues. Per the germline V gene, CDR1 is SGHDT and CDR2 is YYEEEE. Trimming cost V 1 base and J 0 bases, with 13 bases left between them. In the authors' methods: Amplifying reference gene primers gave estimates of nucleated cell counts. Method: immunoSEQ multiplex PCR; TCRdb's copy keeps in-frame clones and lacks some. V and J calls plus clone size are reproduced from that table; the DNA served to infer D and trimming. The sample lists about 140,000 clones, around 80% occurring once. This TCR came from a man in his 60s with active or convalescent COVID-19. Specimen: peripheral blood. The chain employs TRBV5-6 and TRBJ2-5, with a weak D call TRBD2 (6 bases). CDR3 region: CASSLRLGGNQETQYF. The DNA for the CDR3 is TGTGCCAGCAGCTTGCGGTTGGGGGGTAACCAAGAGACCCAGTACTTC.